The TCR beta chain under discussion was sequenced for a study of T cell changes during pregnancy in multiple sclerosis. Clones were read by immunoSEQ multiplex PCR, and TCRdb kept only the in-frame ones, dropping some. The table lists 95,000 to 110,000 clones, approximately 90% of them singletons, with more than 0.85% in the top ten. Deletions cut 3 bases from V and 4 bases from J, with 12 bases between. The CDR3 consists of 13 residues. Germline V lookup: CDR1 SQVTM, CDR2 ANQGSEA. The chain is built from TRBV29-1 and TRBJ1-2; the D gene is possibly TRBD1 (5 bases). The TCR originated in a female donor with multiple sclerosis, enrolled in a pregnancy study. The specimen was peripheral blood, collected after pregnancy. The CDR3 DNA is TGCAGCGTTGAGGGGGGATTTGGCTATGGCTACACCTTC. This translates into CSVEGGFGYGYTF.